The 16 T cell receptor beta chains below come from one sample, sequenced in a study of blood T cell repertoires in COVID-19. Libraries were prepared by immunoSEQ multiplex PCR; TCRdb keeps only in-frame clonotypes and omits some of them. The sample has 150,000 to 200,000 clones; approximately 92% are singletons. The specimen sequenced was PBMCs or T cells enriched from blood (not recorded which). The source of these receptors is a woman between 40 and 50 years old with acute COVID-19.

The gene calls are TRBV7-8 and TRBJ1-1; D is possibly TRBD1 (6 bases). In germline, CDR1 is SGHVS, CDR2 FQNEAQ. This CDR3 comprises 14 residues. V dropped 1 base and J dropped 5 bases, with 11 bases sitting between them. The CDR3 DNA follows: TGTGCCAGCAGCTTAGACAGGGTGGGGACTGAAGCTTTCTTT. Amino acid sequence: CASSLDRVGTEAFF.

The V call is TRBV29-1, the J call TRBJ1-2, with a possible D match to TRBD1 (5 bases). CDR3 size: 13 residues. V lost 5 bases and J lost 6, with 16 bases in between. Germline V lookup: CDR1 SQVTM, CDR2 ANQGSEA. CDR3 amino acids: CSVTPQGGNGYTF. The CDR3 DNA is TGCAGCGTTACTCCTCAGGGAGGGAATGGCTACACCTTC.

This clone was found once. The gene calls are TRBV7-2 and TRBJ2-5; D not certain. V lost 7 bases and J lost 6, with 18 bases in between. The CDR3 loop spans 14 amino acids. CDR1 is SGHTA and CDR2 is FQGNSA in the germline V gene. CDR3 region: CASIQSVEQKTQYF. The DNA for the CDR3 is TGTGCCAGCATCCAGAGCGTGGAGCAGAAGACCCAGTACTTC.

The chain links TRBV6-2 or TRBV6-3 to TRBJ1-1; TRBD1 might be the D (6 bases). The CDR3 loop spans 16 amino acids. Per germline, CDR1 MNHEY and CDR2 SVGEGT. V was trimmed by 6 bases and J by 1 base, leaving 18 bases between them. CDR3 loop: CASSWDKDRPNTEAFF. DNA for the CDR3: TGTGCCAGCAGCTGGGATAAAGACAGGCCGAACACTGAAGCTTTCTTT.

This chain links TRBV2 with TRBJ2-7; a weak D match, TRBD2 (5 bases). Germline-derived CDR1 and CDR2 are SNHLY and FYNNEI. This CDR3 contains 12 residues. The ends were cut back, 4 bases at V and 4 bases at J, with 8 bases in the middle. In DNA, the CDR3 is TGTGCCAGCAGTGGCCGGAGGTACGAGCAGTACTTC. The encoded protein is CASSGRRYEQYF.

In the case of this clone: Within the sample, other DNA sequences also encode this same CDR3. V is TRBV6-5 and J is TRBJ1-1; 8 positions agree with TRBD1. Germline V lookup: CDR1 MNHEY, CDR2 SVGAGI. The ends lost 5 bases at V and 5 bases at J; junction bases unmatched: 4. The CDR3 sequence is 13 residues long. The CDR3 sequence: CASSTGGRTEAFF. CDR3 in DNA: TGTGCCAGCAGTACAGGGGGAAGAACTGAAGCTTTCTTT.

The chain combines TRBV18 with TRBJ2-3; TRBD2 agrees at 11 bases. Unmatched junction bases numbered 4, after V lost 5 bases and J lost 0 bases. From germline, CDR1 is KGHSH and CDR2 LQKENI. The CDR3 sequence is 16 residues long. CDR3 DNA sequence: TGTGCCAGCTCAACTCGGACTAGCGGGAGCACAGATACGCAGTATTTT. Amino acid sequence: CASSTRTSGSTDTQYF.

This rearrangement joins TRBV14 to TRBJ2-4; D might be TRBD2 (5 bases). V lost 0 bases and J 2 bases, leaving 20 bases between the germline ends. This CDR3 has 19 amino acids. Germline CDR1 is SGHDN and CDR2 is FVKESK. CDR3 amino acids: CASSQDRGFSRRTKNIQYF. CDR3 DNA sequence: TGTGCCAGCAGCCAAGATAGAGGCTTCTCAAGGAGGACCAAAAACATTCAGTACTTC. The whole variable domain, filled in from reference TRBV14 and TRBJ2-4, reads EAGVTQFPSHSVIEKGQTVTLRCDPISGHDNLYWYRRVMGKEIKFLLHFVKESKQDESGMPNNRFLAERTGGTYSTLKVQPAELEDSGVYFCASSQDRGFSRRTKNIQYFGAGTRLSVL.

The gene calls are TRBV19 and TRBJ2-6; D may be TRBD2 (6 bases). The CDR3 sequence is 14 residues long. The germline gives CDR1 LNHDA, CDR2 SQIVND (reference sequence). V was pared by 8 bases and J by 3 bases, with 11 bases between. The CDR3: CASLGGRGANVLTF. The CDR3 nucleotides are TGTGCCAGTCTGGGAGGTCGTGGGGCCAACGTCCTGACTTTC.

This clone came up a few times. The chain uses TRBV19 and TRBJ2-2; TRBD2 might be the D (5 bases). Per germline, CDR1 LNHDA and CDR2 SQIVND (reference sequence). CDR3 size: 13 residues. V was cut by 7 bases and J by 5 bases, with 11 bases left in between. This CDR3 is CASNGLGTGELFF. The CDR3 coding sequence is TGTGCCAGTAATGGACTCGGTACCGGGGAGCTGTTTTTT.

The genes are TRBV27 and TRBJ2-7; D gene unclear. Germline V gene data show CDR1 as MNHEY and CDR2 as SMNVEV (reference sequence). V shed 4 bases and J shed 3 bases, with 13 bases lying between them. This CDR3 has 14 amino acids. CDR3 amino acids: CASSSRQFVYEQYF. The CDR3 DNA reads TGTGCCAGCAGTTCGAGGCAGTTTGTCTACGAGCAGTACTTC.

This clone was detected a few times. J is TRBJ1-2 and V is TRBV18; TRBD1 aligns across 8 bases. The length of the CDR3 is 15 residues. The ends lost 8 bases at V and 2 bases at J; junction bases unmatched: 10. Germline V gene data show CDR1 as KGHSH and CDR2 as LQKENI. CDR3 nucleotides: TGTGCCAGCGGGACGGACAGGGATAGGAACTATGGCTACACCTTC. Translated, it gives CASGTDRDRNYGYTF.

CDR3: CASSDEGLAEQFF. CDR3 nucleotide sequence: TGTGCCAGCAGTGATGAGGGACTAGCGGAGCAGTTCTTC. This chain links TRBV2 with TRBJ2-1; 10 bases align to TRBD2. The germline V gene has CDR1 SNHLY and CDR2 FYNNEI. The CDR3 consists of 13 residues. Trimming took 3 bases from V and 10 from J; bases not matched to a gene: 3.

The rearrangement joins TRBV14 to TRBJ2-2; weak D call: TRBD2 (6 bases). Germline lookup yields CDR1 SGHDN and CDR2 FVKESK. This CDR3 contains 15 residues. The germline V and J ends were trimmed by 1 base and 6 bases, with 12 bases remaining between them. The CDR3 sequence is CASSQVVRGSGELFF. In DNA, the CDR3 is TGTGCCAGCAGCCAAGTTGTGCGGGGCTCCGGGGAGCTGTTTTTT.

The chain recombines TRBV5-8 with TRBJ2-3; 10 nucleotides line up with TRBD2. Germline loops: CDR1 SGHTS, CDR2 YDEGEE. The CDR3 loop spans 14 amino acids. Losses at the gene ends were 10 bases for V and 2 bases for J; bases not matched to a gene: 7. CDR3 DNA sequence: TGTGCCTTCACTAGCGGGACGAACACAGATACGCAGTATTTT. It codes for CAFTSGTNTDTQYF.

CDR3 loop: CASSLGQGARNEQFF. For the CDR3, the DNA is TGCGCCAGCAGCCTGGGACAGGGGGCGAGAAATGAGCAGTTCTTC. This chain links TRBV5-1 with TRBJ2-1, with 12 bases identical to TRBD1. Germline-derived CDR1 and CDR2 are SGHRS and YFSETQ. CDR3 length equals 15 residues. The V and J ends lost 4 bases and 7 bases, in that order; junction bases with no gene match: 6.